The 6 T cell receptor beta chains below come from one sample, sequenced in a study of response to subunit inactivated influenza vaccine. TCRdb itself ran the RT-PCR reads through MiXCR, one entry per CDR3 protein. The data hold about half a million distinct CDR3 sequences, with roughly 9.7% observed a single time. The sample consisted of PBMCs from blood, taken about 6 weeks after vaccination. The source of these receptors is a man aged 50-60 years who received an inactivated influenza vaccine.

The sample holds a few counts of this clonotype. V is TRBV5-1 and J is TRBJ2-3; D is perhaps TRBD1 (6 bases). CDR1 is SGHRS, CDR2 YFSETQ, per germline. The CDR3 length is 16 residues. V shed 1 base and J shed 6 bases, with 18 bases lying between them. This CDR3 reads CASSLLVTGGADTQYF. The CDR3 DNA sequence: TGCGCCAGCAGCTTGTTAGTGACAGGTGGGGCCGATACGCAGTATTTT.

A few counts support this clonotype. The chain links TRBV5-1 to TRBJ2-1; D may be TRBD1 or TRBD2 (6 bases each). The CDR3 is 12 amino acids. The V and J ends lost 3 bases and 8 bases respectively, with 9 bases between them. CDR1 is SGHRS, CDR2 YFSETQ, per germline. The CDR3: CASSSRGDEQFF. DNA of the CDR3: TGCGCCAGCAGCTCAAGGGGGGATGAGCAGTTCTTC.

The chain uses TRBV6-1 and TRBJ2-5; 10 positions match TRBD2. This CDR3 has 15 amino acids. Looked up from germline, CDR1 is MNHNS and CDR2 is SASEGT. V was clipped by 5 bases and J by 5 bases; unmatched bases: 8. CDR3 sequence: CASSLAGVFRETQYF. In DNA, the CDR3 is TGTGCCAGCAGTCTAGCGGGGGTGTTTCGGGAGACCCAGTACTTC.

The V call is TRBV7-9, the J call TRBJ2-5; 7 bases line up with TRBD1. Germline values: CDR1 SEHNR, CDR2 FQNEAQ (reference sequence). CDR3 length equals 13 residues. The J segment lost 5 bases and the V segment lost 5 bases, leaving 5 bases of the junction unmatched. CDR3 loop: CASSVTGLETQYF. As DNA, the CDR3 is TGTGCCAGCAGCGTGACAGGGTTGGAGACCCAGTACTTC.

The sample holds a few counts of this clonotype. CDR3 residues: CAWSSTESTYNSPLHF. For the CDR3, the DNA is TGTGCCTGGAGTTCGACGGAGTCCACTTATAATTCACCCCTCCACTTT. The V and J genes are TRBV30 and TRBJ1-6; D unclear. Germline CDR1 is GTSNPN and CDR2 is SVGIG (reference sequence). The CDR3 is 16 residues long. V gave up 2 bases and J gave up 4 bases, with 15 bases separating them.

This clonotype was seen many times. The rearrangement uses TRBV20-1 and TRBJ2-3, with 9 positions matching TRBD2. The CDR3 runs 14 residues. CDR1 DFQATT and CDR2 SNEGSKA come from the germline V gene (reference sequence). J lost 5 bases, V lost 5 bases, and 8 bases had no gene match. The CDR3 loop reads CSAAPSGVIDTQYF. CDR3 DNA sequence: TGCAGTGCTGCCCCTAGCGGGGTAATAGATACGCAGTATTTT.